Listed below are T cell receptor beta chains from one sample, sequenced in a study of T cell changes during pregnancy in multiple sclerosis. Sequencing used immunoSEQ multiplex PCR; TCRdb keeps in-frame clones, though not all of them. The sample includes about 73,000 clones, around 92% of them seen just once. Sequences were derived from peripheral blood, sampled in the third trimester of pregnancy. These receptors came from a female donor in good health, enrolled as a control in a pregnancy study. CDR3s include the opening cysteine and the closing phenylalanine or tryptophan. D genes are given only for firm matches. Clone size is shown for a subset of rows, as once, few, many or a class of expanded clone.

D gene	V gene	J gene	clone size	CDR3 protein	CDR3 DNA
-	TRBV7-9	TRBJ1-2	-	CASSSDRQLSNYGYTF	TGTGCCAGCAGCTCCGACCGACAGCTGTCTAACTATGGCTACACCTTC
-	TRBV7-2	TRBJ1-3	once	CASSPSGLNSGNTIYF	TGTGCCAGCAGCCCGTCGGGACTGAACTCTGGAAACACCATATATTTT
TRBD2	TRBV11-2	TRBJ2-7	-	CASSLTGTSGYEQYF	TGTGCCAGCAGCCTGACCGGGACTAGCGGCTACGAGCAGTACTTC
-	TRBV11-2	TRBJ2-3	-	CASSPSGDTQYF	TGTGCCAGCAGCCCGTCCGGGGATACGCAGTATTTT
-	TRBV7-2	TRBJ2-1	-	CASSFRDSEQFF	TGTGCCAGCAGCTTCCGGGACTCGGAGCAGTTCTTC
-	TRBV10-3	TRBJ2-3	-	CAIRGPSTDTQYF	TGTGCCATCAGGGGGCCTAGCACAGATACGCAGTATTTT
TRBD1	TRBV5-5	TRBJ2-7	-	CASSWGGQGTEQYF	TGTGCCAGCAGCTGGGGAGGACAGGGGACCGAGCAGTACTTC
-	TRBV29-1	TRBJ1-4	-	CSVTGPSGEKLFF	TGCAGCGTTACAGGGCCGTCGGGGGAAAAACTGTTTTTT
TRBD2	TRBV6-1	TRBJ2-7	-	CASSAPTSGEPYEQYF	TGTGCCAGCAGTGCTCCGACTAGCGGGGAACCCTACGAGCAGTACTTC
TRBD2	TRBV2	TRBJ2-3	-	CASRLAGVVADTQYF	TGTGCCAGCCGACTAGCGGGAGTGGTCGCAGATACGCAGTATTTT
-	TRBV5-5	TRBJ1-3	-	CASSEEAPSGNTIYF	TGTGCCAGCAGCGAGGAGGCCCCCTCTGGAAACACCATATATTTT
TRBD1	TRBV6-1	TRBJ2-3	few	CASSEARGQGTDTQYF	TGTGCCAGCAGTGAAGCGCGGGGACAGGGCACAGATACGCAGTATTTT
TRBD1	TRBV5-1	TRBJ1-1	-	CASSSGQVNTEAFF	TGCGCCAGCAGCTCGGGACAGGTGAACACTGAAGCTTTCTTT
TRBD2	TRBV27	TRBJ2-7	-	CASSWGGNSYEQYF	TGTGCCAGCAGTTGGGGGGGAAATTCCTACGAGCAGTACTTC
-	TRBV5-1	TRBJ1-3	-	CASSQDSFSGNTIYF	TGCGCCAGCAGCCAGGACAGTTTCTCTGGAAACACCATATATTTT
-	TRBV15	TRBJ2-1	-	CATSRDLVSGVNEQFF	TGTGCCACCAGCAGAGATTTGGTTTCGGGGGTAAATGAGCAGTTCTTC
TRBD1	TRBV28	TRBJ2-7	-	CASSFGTASYEQYF	TGTGCCAGCAGTTTCGGGACAGCCTCCTACGAGCAGTACTTC
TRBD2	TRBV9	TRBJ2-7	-	CASRNSQSGSNEQYF	TGTGCCAGCAGGAATAGCCAGAGCGGGAGCAACGAGCAGTACTTC
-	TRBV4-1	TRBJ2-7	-	CASSQGVVQGPHEQYF	TGCGCCAGCAGCCAAGGAGTCGTACAGGGCCCTCACGAGCAGTACTTC
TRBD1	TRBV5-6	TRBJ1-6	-	CASSLGRGPAYNSPLHF	TGTGCCAGCAGCTTGGGGAGGGGGCCGGCCTATAATTCACCCCTCCACTTT
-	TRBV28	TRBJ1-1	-	CASSWKGTPNTEAFF	TGTGCCAGCAGTTGGAAAGGGACACCAAACACTGAAGCTTTCTTT
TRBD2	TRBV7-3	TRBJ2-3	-	CASSLGGRTDTQYF	TGTGCCAGCAGCTTAGGCGGGAGAACAGATACGCAGTATTTT
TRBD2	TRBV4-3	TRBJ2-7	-	CASSQDRLAIYEQYF	TGCGCCAGCAGCCAAGATAGACTAGCTATATACGAGCAGTACTTC
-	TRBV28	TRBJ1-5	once	CASSFPDGGFQPQHF	TGTGCCAGCAGCTTCCCGGACGGAGGATTTCAGCCCCAGCATTTT
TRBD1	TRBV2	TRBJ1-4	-	CASSVSGGPNEKLFF	TGTGCCAGCAGTGTTTCAGGGGGGCCTAATGAAAAACTGTTTTTT
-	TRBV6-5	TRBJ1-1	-	CASSPRLNTEAFF	TGTGCCAGCAGTCCGCGATTGAACACTGAAGCTTTCTTT
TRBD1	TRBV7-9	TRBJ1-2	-	CASSGPGQGPYGYTF	TGTGCCAGCAGCGGACCGGGACAGGGGCCCTATGGCTACACCTTC
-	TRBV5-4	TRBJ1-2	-	CASSLATVLRGGYTF	TGTGCCAGCAGCTTAGCAACAGTTTTACGAGGGGGCTACACCTTC
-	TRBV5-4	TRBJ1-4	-	CASSAGLPWGEKLFF	TGTGCCAGCAGCGCGGGACTCCCGTGGGGTGAAAAACTGTTTTTT
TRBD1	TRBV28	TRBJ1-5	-	CASSFVTGFSGNQPQHF	TGTGCCAGCAGTTTTGTGACAGGGTTCAGTGGCAATCAGCCCCAGCATTTT
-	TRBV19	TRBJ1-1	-	CASSLRQMNTEAFF	TGTGCCAGTAGTTTAAGACAGATGAACACTGAAGCTTTCTTT
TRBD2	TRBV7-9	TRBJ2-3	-	CASSLDLAGAADTQYF	TGTGCCAGCAGCTTAGATCTAGCGGGAGCCGCAGATACGCAGTATTTT
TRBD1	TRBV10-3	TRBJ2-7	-	CAIKGGAYEQYF	TGTGCCATCAAAGGGGGCGCGTACGAGCAGTACTTC
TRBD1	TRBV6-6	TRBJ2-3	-	CATEQGARDTQYF	TGTGCCACAGAACAGGGGGCTAGAGATACGCAGTATTTT
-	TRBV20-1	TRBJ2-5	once	CSANSVETQYF	TGCAGTGCAAACTCGGTAGAGACCCAGTACTTC
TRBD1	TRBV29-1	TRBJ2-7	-	CSGTQGTSYEQYF	TGCAGCGGTACACAGGGGACCTCCTACGAGCAGTACTTC
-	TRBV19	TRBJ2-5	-	CASNSHSVEETQYF	TGTGCCAGTAACTCACACTCGGTGGAGGAGACCCAGTACTTC
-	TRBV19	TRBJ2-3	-	CASSIQGGITDTQYF	TGTGCCAGTAGTATACAGGGTGGGATCACAGATACGCAGTATTTT
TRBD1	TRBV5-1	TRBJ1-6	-	CASSFSGTGEVSPLHF	TGCGCCAGCAGCTTTTCCGGGACAGGGGAGGTTTCACCCCTCCACTTT
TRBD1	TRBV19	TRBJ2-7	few	CASSITGTAYEQYF	TGTGCCAGTAGTATTACCGGGACAGCCTACGAGCAGTACTTC
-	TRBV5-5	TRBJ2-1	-	CASSLSPGSHEQFF	TGTGCCAGCAGCTTGTCCCCCGGTAGCCATGAGCAGTTCTTC
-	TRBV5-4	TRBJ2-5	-	CATRGVGSQETQYF	TGTGCCACCAGGGGAGTGGGGTCCCAAGAGACCCAGTACTTC
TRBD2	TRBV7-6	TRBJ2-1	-	CASMAGLAGAWEQFF	TGTGCCAGCATGGCGGGACTAGCGGGGGCCTGGGAGCAGTTCTTC